The present TCR beta chain was sequenced within a study of Ad26.COV2.S vaccination and SARS-CoV-2 variants (TCRdb year 2021). For the study in its entirety: TCRbeta repertoire sequencing was used to assess the specificity and breadth of SARS-CoV-2-reactive T cell receptors after Ad26.COV2.S vaccination. A total of roughly 30 samples were included in the TCR-sequenced set, comprising around 19 Ad26.COV2.S vaccine recipients, 5 placebo recipients and 8 SARS-CoV-2 convalescent individuals.

CDR3 length: 15 amino acids, cysteine to phenylalanine. The sequence is cut down to CDR3 DNA, 45 bases in frame from base 1. Trimming removed 6 bases from V and 4 bases from J, leaving 16 bases between the germline ends. The germline V gene provides CDR1 MGHRA and CDR2 YSYEKL. This clone showed up just once. This receptor's antigen is unknown. Base quality data are lacking; no much larger clone is found one base away. The investigation overall reported the following: Non-spike TCR breadth was comparable between vaccine and placebo recipients, consistent with the vaccine containing only spike. Higher spike-specific TCR breadth was observed in Ad26.COV2.S recipients than in placebo recipients (P = 0.0014). Substantial breadth of spike-specific CD8+ and CD4+ T cell responses was reported after vaccination. The authors noted that the TCR breadth and depth analyses may have underestimated total T cell responses.

The meaning of the sample's time point label: individuals recovered from natural SARS-CoV-2 infection. The immunoSEQ Assay was the method used to sequence TCRbeta CDR3 regions. After extraction, genomic DNA underwent amplification by bias-controlled multiplex PCR, followed by high-throughput sequencing. Processing in the source paper ran as follows. To quantify the absolute abundance of each unique TCRbeta CDR3 region, sequences were collapsed and filtered. T cell fraction was estimated by normalizing TCRbeta template counts to usable DNA, which was measured by amplifying reference genes present in all nucleated cells. Repertoire TCRs were annotated as SARS-CoV-2-specific by exact matching of V gene, CDR3 amino acid sequence and J gene to a known reactive TCR set. The reference SARS-CoV-2 TCR set was derived from MIRA and filtered for enrichment in COVID-19-positive ImmuneCODE repertoires, a step that removed public or cross-reactive TCRs. Using the MIRA antigens, annotated TCRs were further analysed by specific ORF or by position within an ORF. Breadth was defined as annotated unique rearrangements over total unique productive rearrangements; depth was the summed frequency of those rearrangements. Two-sided Wilcoxon rank-sum tests were applied when comparing TCR breadth between groups. TCRdb provides this immuneACCESS table in a form limited to in-frame rearrangements. Some clones are lacking; in checked studies, under half of them reflect an unresolved V gene, and why the rest are absent is not known. D and trimming were read from the DNA, whereas the V and J calls and clone size are those reported in that table. Here the sample has roughly 100,000 clones; around three quarters occur a single time. Of the sample, about 18% falls within the top ten clones.

Sequencing was performed on peripheral blood, taken after recovery from COVID-19. The sequence was obtained from a human donor who had recovered from COVID-19. The chain employs TRBV4-1 and TRBJ1-5, with a tentative D gene TRBD1 over 5 matching bases. The nucleotides read TGCGCCAGCAGTACCGTGGGAGGGGTTAATCAGCCCCAGCATTTT. Its translation reads: CASSTVGGVNQPQHF.